Listed below are T cell receptor beta chains from one sample, sequenced in a study of long-term antiretroviral therapy in people with HIV. Assay: immunoSEQ multiplex PCR; the TCRdb copy retains only in-frame clones and omits some. The table has about 25,000 clones, 79% seen once. The starting material was unsorted PBMCs, obtained 2.1 years after starting antiretroviral therapy. The receptors originated from a young man with HIV. Both conserved end residues are trimmed from each CDR3.

TRBJ2-3 | TRBV5-8 | ASSLGAGASTDTQY
TRBJ2-1 | TRBV19 | ASSIGTGNEQF
TRBJ1-1 | TRBV6-5 | ASSDTYNTEAF
TRBJ1-2 | TRBV6-5 | ASSYPDAYGYT
TRBJ1-3 | TRBV10-3 | AISLFSGNTIY
TRBJ2-7 | TRBV7-9 | ASSLVWSYEQY
TRBJ2-2 | TRBV19 | ASEGGAGKNTGELF
TRBJ1-2 | TRBV6-1 | ASSETLAGSYGYT
TRBJ2-6 | TRBV19 | ASSIRFGGSRTGANVLT
TRBJ2-6 | TRBV10-3 | ASWGGAGANVLT